Listed below are T cell receptor beta chains from one sample, sequenced in a study of blood T cell repertoires in COVID-19. The assay was immunoSEQ multiplex PCR, and TCRdb's table has in-frame clones only and misses some. There are 200,000 to 300,000 clones in the sample; almost 85% occur only once, and approximately 5.1% lies in the top ten. The sequencing sample was made of peripheral blood. Receptors were obtained from a man aged 50-59 years with COVID-19, enrolled during active disease. CDR3s include the opening cysteine and the closing phenylalanine or tryptophan. A D gene is named only where the DNA matches it firmly. Some rows mark clone size as missing; the rest say once, few, many or name a class of expanded clone.

cdr3_aa	cdr3_nt	clone_size	v_call	j_call	d_call
CASTSPGLGGTGANVLTF	TGTGCCAGCACCTCACCGGGACTGGGAGGGACTGGGGCCAACGTCCTGACTTTC	.	TRBV2	TRBJ2-6	TRBD2
CACSGWGSYEQYF	TGTGCCTGTTCGGGGTGGGGCTCCTACGAGCAGTACTTC	.	TRBV30	TRBJ2-7	.
CASSPVGGNGNTIYF	TGTGCCAGCAGCCCAGTAGGGGGAAACGGAAACACCATATATTTT	.	TRBV6-5	TRBJ1-3	.
CASSFGGHRFF	TGTGCCAGCAGTTTTGGGGGACATAGGTTCTTC	once	TRBV12-3/TRBV12-4	TRBJ2-1	.
CAIGQDGTSGGTSYEQYF	TGTGCCATCGGCCAAGACGGGACTAGCGGGGGGACCTCCTACGAGCAGTACTTC	.	TRBV10-3	TRBJ2-7	TRBD2
CAWSPGLTEAFF	TGTGCCTGGTCGCCAGGGCTCACTGAAGCTTTCTTT	.	TRBV30	TRBJ1-1	.
CAWGWSDREDTQYF	TGTGCCTGGGGATGGTCCGACAGGGAAGATACGCAGTATTTT	.	TRBV30	TRBJ2-3	TRBD1
CASGATGGGQPQHF	TGTGCCAGCGGGGCGACGGGGGGCGGTCAGCCCCAGCATTTT	.	TRBV6-5	TRBJ1-5	.
CASSSRRSLDEQYF	TGTGCCAGCAGCTCACGGAGAAGCCTTGACGAGCAGTACTTC	few	TRBV5-4	TRBJ2-7	.
CASSPKAGGGDTQYF	TGTGCCAGCAGCCCTAAAGCGGGGGGCGGGGATACGCAGTATTTT	.	TRBV11-2	TRBJ2-3	TRBD2
CASTSGGSPLHF	TGTGCCAGCACCTCGGGTGGTTCACCCCTCCACTTT	.	TRBV6-5	TRBJ1-6	.
CASSMGQNSNQPQHF	TGTGCCAGCTCAATGGGACAGAATAGCAATCAGCCCCAGCATTTT	.	TRBV18	TRBJ1-5	TRBD1
CASSIFRGEQYF	TGTGCCAGTAGTATTTTTAGAGGCGAGCAGTACTTC	.	TRBV19	TRBJ2-7	.
CASSPPGQVNTEAFF	TGTGCCAGCAGCCCTCCGGGACAGGTGAACACTGAAGCTTTCTTT	.	TRBV4-2	TRBJ1-1	TRBD1
CASSSRQGPPGELFF	TGTGCCAGTAGTTCAAGACAGGGCCCACCCGGGGAGCTGTTTTTT	.	TRBV19	TRBJ2-2	TRBD1
CASSGGAGVRGEQYF	TGCGCCAGCAGCGGAGGAGCGGGGGTAAGGGGAGAGCAGTACTTC	.	TRBV5-1	TRBJ2-7	TRBD2